One and the same sample provided the 7 T cell receptor beta chains below, sequenced in a study of T cell clones after liver transplantation. Repertoires were generated with immunoSEQ multiplex PCR, while TCRdb's copy carries only in-frame clones and drops some. The sample yields around 19,000 clones, about four fifths seen once. The sample in question was CD8+ T cells from blood, obtained roughly 56 months after liver transplant. The source of these receptors is a human patient who received a liver transplant. Some T cells may be graft donor cells.

V usage is TRBV7-6 and J usage is TRBJ2-5; 9 bases map to TRBD2. The CDR3 loop spans 20 amino acids. V was clipped by 0 bases and J by 2 bases; unmatched bases: 16. In germline, CDR1 is SGHVS, CDR2 FNYEAQ. The CDR3 here is CASSLAASGEGGGPQETQYF. The CDR3 DNA reads as TGTGCCAGCAGCTTAGCCGCTAGCGGGGAAGGCGGGGGGCCACAAGAGACCCAGTACTTC.

This chain links TRBV9 with TRBJ2-1; 7 bases are a match to TRBD2. This CDR3 is built from 16 residues. Germline lookup yields CDR1 SGDLS and CDR2 YYNGEE. V was clipped by 0 bases and J by 1 base; unmatched bases: 4. The DNA for the CDR3 is TGTGCCAGCAGCGTAGCTCTTAGCGGGTCCTACAATGAGCAGTTCTTC. Its protein is CASSVALSGSYNEQFF.

The chain combines TRBV5-6 with TRBJ2-7; either TRBD1 or TRBD2 may supply D (5 bases each). CDR1 is SGHDT and CDR2 is YYEEEE in the germline V gene. The CDR3 sequence is 15 residues long. The ends were cut back, 4 bases at V and 3 bases at J, with 17 bases in the middle. The DNA of the CDR3 is TGTGCCAGCAGCGGACCCGGGACCGCGTTCTACGAGCAGTACTTC. Amino acid sequence: CASSGPGTAFYEQYF.

J is TRBJ2-3 and V is TRBV5-8; the match to TRBD2 covers 9 bases. V gave up 4 bases and J gave up 0 bases; unmatched junction bases: 12. Germline V CDR1 and CDR2: SGHTS, YDEGEE. CDR3 size: 18 residues. CDR3: CASSGGRDPMLSTDTQYF. As DNA, the CDR3 is TGTGCCAGCAGCGGCGGGAGGGACCCCATGTTGAGCACAGATACGCAGTATTTT.

This clone is termed medium-sized (0.01 to 0.1%). The V and J genes are TRBV9 and TRBJ1-6; weak D call: TRBD1 (5 bases). The CDR3 is made up of 14 amino acids. Trimming left V 2 bases short and J 10 bases short, with 13 bases between. CDR1 and CDR2 (germline): SGDLS, YYNGEE. This CDR3 reads CASSVGGSASPLHF. CDR3 DNA sequence: TGTGCCAGCAGCGTCGGGGGATCGGCATCACCCCTCCACTTT.

CDR3 nucleotides: TGTGCCAGCAGCCGGGAAGGGGCCGGGAACACTGAAGCTTTCTTT. This gives the protein CASSREGAGNTEAFF. The genes are TRBV9 and TRBJ1-1; D may be TRBD1 (5 bases). Trimming cost V 4 bases and J 1 base, with 14 bases left between them. CDR1 is SGDLS, CDR2 YYNGEE, per germline. The CDR3 loop spans 15 amino acids. The entire variable domain, with the rest obtained from reference TRBV9 and TRBJ1-1, is as follows: DSGVTQTPKHLITATGQRVTLRCSPRSGDLSVYWYQQSLDQGLQFLIQYYNGEERAKGNILERFSAQQFPDLHSELNLSSLELGDSALYFCASSREGAGNTEAFFGQGTRLTVV.

The chain has TRBV11-2 and TRBJ2-7; the match to TRBD2 covers 10 bases. CDR1 and CDR2 from the germline V gene are SGHAT and FQNNGV. Unmatched junction bases numbered 5, after V lost 5 bases and J lost 1 base. The CDR3 is 15 amino acids. CDR3 nucleotides: TGTGCCAGCAGCCTATCAGCGGGGGGGTCCTACGAGCAGTACTTC. Translating it yields CASSLSAGGSYEQYF.